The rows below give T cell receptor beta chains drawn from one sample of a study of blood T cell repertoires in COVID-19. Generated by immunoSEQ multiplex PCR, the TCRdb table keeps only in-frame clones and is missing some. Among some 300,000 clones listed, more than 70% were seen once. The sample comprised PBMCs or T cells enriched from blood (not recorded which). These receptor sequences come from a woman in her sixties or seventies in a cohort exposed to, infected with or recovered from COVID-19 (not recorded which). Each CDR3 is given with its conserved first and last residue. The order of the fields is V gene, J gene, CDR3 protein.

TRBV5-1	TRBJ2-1	CASSLGQGPENEQFF
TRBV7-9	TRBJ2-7	CASSPGHPGEQYF
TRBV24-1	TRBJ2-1	CASSGGRANNEQFF
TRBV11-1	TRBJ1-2	CASSLADSPAVGYTF
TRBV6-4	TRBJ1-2	CASRGQGFGGYTF
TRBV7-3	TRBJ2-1	CASSSLGGISYNEQFF
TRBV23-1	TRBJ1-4	CASSLGQGHEKLFF
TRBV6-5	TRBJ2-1	CASMAVYNEQFF
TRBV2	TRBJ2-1	CAIKIETGGLNEQFF
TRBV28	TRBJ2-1	CASTTRDSYNEQFF
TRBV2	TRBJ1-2	CASSEGGRVGVGYTF
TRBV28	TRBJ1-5	CASSLPGRGTSNQPQHF
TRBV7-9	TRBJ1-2	CASSFSQANYGYTF
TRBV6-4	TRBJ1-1	CASSVGQGRMNTEAFF
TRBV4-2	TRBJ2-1	CASSQDLVGASYNEQFF
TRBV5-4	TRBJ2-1	CASSLAVAGFYNEQFF
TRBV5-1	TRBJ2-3	CASSLSLASGSADTQYF
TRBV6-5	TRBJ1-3	CASSYVRSGNTIYF
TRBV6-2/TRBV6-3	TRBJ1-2	CASSYLDRTAGGYTF
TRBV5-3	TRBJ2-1	CAKEGLGLACNEQFF
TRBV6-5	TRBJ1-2	CASRDGQGQGYTF
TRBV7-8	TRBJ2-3	CASSLHTDTQYF
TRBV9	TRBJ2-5	CASSVAASGSHGRQETQYF
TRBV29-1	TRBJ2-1	CSTDLAYNEQFF
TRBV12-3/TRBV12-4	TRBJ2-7	CASSLKGSYEQYF
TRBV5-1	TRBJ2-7	CASRPPGVGEQYF
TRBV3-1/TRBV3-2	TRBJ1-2	CASSQGPGQGADGYTF
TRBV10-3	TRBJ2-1	CAISGGPSSYNEQFF
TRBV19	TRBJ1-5	CASSTRQGAQPQHF
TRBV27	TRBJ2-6	CASTLTSLGSGANVLTF
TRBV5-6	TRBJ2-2	CASSLAGTGATGELFF
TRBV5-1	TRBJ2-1	CASSSQFSFNEQFF
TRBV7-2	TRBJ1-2	CASSLAILRDKIYGYTF
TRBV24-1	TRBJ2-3	CATSDYPVGSGRLTQYF
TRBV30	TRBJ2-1	CAWSLSVYNEQFF
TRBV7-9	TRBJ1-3	CASSFYSGNTIYF
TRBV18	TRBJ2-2	CASSPPVAAKYTGELFF
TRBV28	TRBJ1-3	CASSFGGLSSGNTIYF
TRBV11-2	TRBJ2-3	CASSNTGTSGDTQYF